A selection of T cell receptor beta chains follows, all from one sample in a study of regulatory T cells in long-lasting Graves disease. TCRdb called the multiplex PCR reads again in MiXCR, with one record for every CDR3 protein. This sample has 500,000 or so distinct CDR3 sequences, with more than 15% found just once. These sequences were also reported in another study, on T cells in Graves' hyperthyroidism and ophthalmopathy.

Sample: peripheral blood mononuclear cells (PBMCs), taken at new diagnosis, from a patient treated with antithyroid drugs. Receptor source: a woman aged 35 to 59 with Graves disease. Both conserved end residues are part of each CDR3. A D gene is named only where the DNA matches it firmly. A row's size may be missing; if present it is once, few, many or a size class.

CDR3 DNA,CDR3 protein,D gene,CDR3 length,clone size,V gene,J gene
TGTGCCAGCAGCCTGGGGCCGGGGACCGGGGAGCTGTTTTTT,CASSLGPGTGELFF,-,14,-,TRBV11-2,TRBJ2-2
TGTGCCAGCAGCATGGACAGGAAGTCTAACTATGGCTACACCTTC,CASSMDRKSNYGYTF,TRBD1,15,few,TRBV5-6,TRBJ1-2
TGTGCCAGCAGCCAGGGATTAGCGCTAGCCAAAAACATTCAGTACTTC,CASSQGLALAKNIQYF,-,16,-,TRBV9,TRBJ2-4
TGTGCCAGTAGTCTCGGGCCTCTCTCTGGCTACGAGCAGTACTTC,CASSLGPLSGYEQYF,-,15,few,TRBV19,TRBJ2-7
TGCAGTGCTAGCGCTCCGGGGGGGTTTAATCAGCCCCAGCATTTT,CSASAPGGFNQPQHF,-,15,-,TRBV20-1,TRBJ1-5
TGTGCCAGCAGCTTAGCCGGGGGGAAATACGAGCAGTACTTC,CASSLAGGKYEQYF,TRBD2,14,many,TRBV11-2,TRBJ2-7
TGTGCCAGCAGTGTCCTGGGGGGAGATCAGCCCCAGCATTTT,CASSVLGGDQPQHF,-,14,few,TRBV6-2/TRBV6-3,TRBJ1-5
TGTGCCAGCAGCCCCTTAGAGGACACTAACTATGGCTACACCTTC,CASSPLEDTNYGYTF,-,15,-,TRBV3-1,TRBJ1-2
TGTGCCAGCAGTCATCCGGGACAGGGAAGCCCCAATGAGCAGTTCTTC,CASSHPGQGSPNEQFF,TRBD1,16,-,TRBV12-3/TRBV12-4,TRBJ2-1
TGCAGTGCTACCGACTTAACAGAGAACACTGAAGCTTTCTTT,CSATDLTENTEAFF,-,14,many,TRBV20-1,TRBJ1-1
TGTGCCAGCAGTTACTCGAAGGCCAGCGAGCCCCCCTACGAGCAGTACTTC,CASSYSKASEPPYEQYF,-,17,many,TRBV6-2/TRBV6-3,TRBJ2-7
TGCGCCAGCAGCGCCGGACAACATAACACTGAAGCTTTCTTT,CASSAGQHNTEAFF,-,14,many,TRBV5-1,TRBJ1-1
TGTGCCAGCAGCCAAGCTGGACAGGCGAACACTGAAGCTTTCTTT,CASSQAGQANTEAFF,TRBD1,15,many,TRBV3-1,TRBJ1-1
TGTGCCAGTAGTATAGTGAGAGGGGGCTTCGATCAGCCCCAGCATTTT,CASSIVRGGFDQPQHF,TRBD1,16,few,TRBV19,TRBJ1-5
TGCGCCAGCATTAATCGGGGGACGTATCTAATGAACACCATATATTTT,CASINRGTYLMNTIYF,-,16,-,TRBV10-1,TRBJ1-3
TGCAGCGTTGGGTCTGAAGCTTCCTTT,CSVGSEASF,-,9,-,TRBV29-1,TRBJ1-1
TGTGCCACCAGCAGAGGGGGGGCGGGGGTCTACAATGAGCAGTTCTTC,CATSRGGAGVYNEQFF,-,16,few,TRBV15,TRBJ2-1
TGCGCCAGCAGCGCCGCCGGGATACAGGCCGAAAAACTGTTTTTT,CASSAAGIQAEKLFF,-,15,few,TRBV5-1,TRBJ1-4
TGTGCCAGCAGCTCGGAAGACAGGATAACAAATGAGCAGTTCTTC,CASSSEDRITNEQFF,-,15,few,TRBV9,TRBJ2-1
TGTGCCAGCACCTGGGGAGGCCCCCCAGATACGCAGTATTTT,CASTWGGPPDTQYF,-,14,many,TRBV28,TRBJ2-3
TGTGCCAGCAGTCCCTCGGCTAACTCTGGAAACACCATATATTTT,CASSPSANSGNTIYF,-,15,few,TRBV6-5,TRBJ1-3
TGTGCCAGCAGTCCAGGGACAGTGGGTTTTGGAGGCTACACCTTC,CASSPGTVGFGGYTF,TRBD1,15,few,TRBV12-3/TRBV12-4,TRBJ1-2
TGTGCCAGCAGCACCGAGAGTGAGATAATGAACACTGAAGCTTTCTTT,CASSTESEIMNTEAFF,-,16,many,TRBV5-5,TRBJ1-1
TGTGCCAGCAGCCCCCTGGGTCGGACATCCGTAGAGACCCAGTACTTC,CASSPLGRTSVETQYF,-,16,many,TRBV3-1,TRBJ2-5
TGTGCCAGTAGCACCTATAGCGGGGCCGAGCAGTTCTTC,CASSTYSGAEQFF,TRBD2,13,few,TRBV19,TRBJ2-1
TGCGCCAGCAGCCTCTCAGGCGCCATCTCCTACAATGAGCAGTTCTTC,CASSLSGAISYNEQFF,-,16,many,TRBV5-1,TRBJ2-1
TGTGCCATCAGTGAGGGTTTTGATTCACCCCTCCACTTT,CAISEGFDSPLHF,-,13,few,TRBV10-3,TRBJ1-6
TGTGCCAGCAGCTCCGGGACAGGGGGGAACTATGGCTACACCTTC,CASSSGTGGNYGYTF,TRBD1,15,many,TRBV7-9,TRBJ1-2
TGTGCCAGCAGCCAAGATCTGGTGTATGGCTACACCTTC,CASSQDLVYGYTF,-,13,many,TRBV3-1,TRBJ1-2
TGTGCCAGCAGAAACGACAGGGGTCCCTACAATGAGCAGTTCTTC,CASRNDRGPYNEQFF,TRBD1,15,many,TRBV2,TRBJ2-1
TGTGCCAGCAGTGAAGCGGGCAGGGGAAACACTGAAGCTTTCTTT,CASSEAGRGNTEAFF,-,15,many,TRBV2,TRBJ1-1
TGTGCCAGCAGCTTAGAGGGCATTCCCTATGGCTACACCTTC,CASSLEGIPYGYTF,-,14,few,TRBV7-2,TRBJ1-2
TGTGCCAGCAGCGACTCCCGAGTACTGGGCAATCAGCCCCAGCATTTT,CASSDSRVLGNQPQHF,-,16,few,TRBV12-3/TRBV12-4,TRBJ1-5
TGTGCCACCTCGGCAAATTTTTACACTGAAGCTTTCTTT,CATSANFYTEAFF,-,13,many,TRBV2,TRBJ1-1
TGTGCCAGCAGTCCGTTACCGGGACAGGGCCGGGAAGATACGCAGTATTTT,CASSPLPGQGREDTQYF,TRBD1,17,many,TRBV7-8,TRBJ2-3
TGTGCCAGCAGTGCGGACAGTTACACTGAAGCTTTCTTT,CASSADSYTEAFF,-,13,-,TRBV6-1,TRBJ1-1
TGTGCCAGCAGCTTGGGCAGAGGAGTGGTGAACACTGAAGCTTTCTTT,CASSLGRGVVNTEAFF,-,16,many,TRBV7-8,TRBJ1-1
TGTGCCAGCAGGGCGGGACTAGCGGGGGGGAGCACCGGGGAGCTGTTTTTT,CASRAGLAGGSTGELFF,TRBD2,17,many,TRBV2,TRBJ2-2
TGTGCCTGGAGTCCAGGGACAGCCCTGAACACTGAAGCTTTCTTT,CAWSPGTALNTEAFF,TRBD1,15,-,TRBV30,TRBJ1-1
TGTGCCAGCAGCGATGGGACTTCGATCACTGAAGCTTTCTTT,CASSDGTSITEAFF,-,14,-,TRBV9,TRBJ1-1
TGTGCCTGGAGCGGGACAGGGTGGGACAATGAGCAGTTCTTC,CAWSGTGWDNEQFF,TRBD1,14,many,TRBV30,TRBJ2-1
TGTGCCAGCAGTGCCAGTAATAGCAATCAGCCCCAGCATTTT,CASSASNSNQPQHF,-,14,many,TRBV2,TRBJ1-5
TGTGCCAGCAGCCCCGGGGGCCACCTTAGCACAGATACGCAGTATTTT,CASSPGGHLSTDTQYF,-,16,few,TRBV5-4,TRBJ2-3
TGTGCCACGGACCCCGGGCAGGGCGAACAGCCCCAGCATTTT,CATDPGQGEQPQHF,-,14,few,TRBV10-3,TRBJ1-5
TGTGCCAGCAGGGCGGGACAGGGAGCCCCCGGGGAGCTGTTTTTT,CASRAGQGAPGELFF,TRBD1,15,-,TRBV2,TRBJ2-2
TGTGCCTGGAGTAGTGGAATCTACGAGCAGTACTTC,CAWSSGIYEQYF,-,12,-,TRBV30,TRBJ2-7
TGTGCCAGCAGCCCCGGGACAGGGCCGTCTGGGGGCGAAAAACTGTTTTTT,CASSPGTGPSGGEKLFF,TRBD1,17,-,TRBV7-9,TRBJ1-4
TGTGCCAGCAGCTTGGACAGGAACTATGGCTACACCTTC,CASSLDRNYGYTF,TRBD1,13,many,TRBV12-3/TRBV12-4,TRBJ1-2
TGTGCCAGCAGTCAACAGGGGGCCGGGGAGACCCAGTACTTC,CASSQQGAGETQYF,TRBD1,14,-,TRBV6-1,TRBJ2-5
TGTGCCAGCAGCTCGTTGGTAGATACGCAGTATTTT,CASSSLVDTQYF,-,12,many,TRBV7-9,TRBJ2-3
TGTGCCAGCAGCCCAAGCTTGGGACAGGGAGGTAAGGAGCAGTTCTTC,CASSPSLGQGGKEQFF,TRBD1,16,many,TRBV3-1,TRBJ2-1
TGTGCCAGCAGCTTCCAACAGGGAGGCACTGAAGCTTTCTTT,CASSFQQGGTEAFF,-,14,-,TRBV7-2,TRBJ1-1